This TCR beta chain was sequenced during a study of tumor-infiltrating lymphocytes in primary liver carcinoma. About the study: Each of the growths was stage T1-T3 N0M0, extending 4.2 to 10 cm across.

Making TCR beta cDNA involved approximately 510 ng total RNA and a constant-region primer. TCR beta libraries came from three nested multiplex PCR rounds using slightly modified ARM-PCR. The first two PCR rounds used TRBV1-TRBV30 primers with a Cbeta primer, roughly 10 cycles each. One entry per CDR3 protein results from TCRdb running MiXCR on the multiplex PCR reads. The data contain 35,000 to 40,000 distinct CDR3 sequences, approximately 82% of them singletons. Taking about 20-31 mg of unsorted bulk tissue, the authors co-extracted RNA and DNA. Patients showed chronic HBV infection and an absence of prior treatment. The V and J ends lost 10 bases and 4 bases respectively, with 26 bases between them. This CDR3 is built from 17 residues. Germline CDR1 reads MGHRA; CDR2 reads YSYEKL. About this clonotype itself: Its target is not known.

General study findings and limits: Paired tumor-adjacent and tumor-blood samples overlapped less than tumor region pairs did. Tumors reached a significantly greater top-250-clone fraction than blood did (p = 0.039).

The sequence came from a man aged 40-49 years with primary liver carcinoma and hepatitis B virus infection. The sequenced sample was tumor-adjacent normal liver tissue. The V gene is TRBV4-1, the J gene TRBJ1-5, with D perhaps TRBD1 (5 bases). This CDR3 reads CANHQDPGTAGNQPQHF. The CDR3 DNA sequence: TGCGCCAACCACCAAGATCCGGGGACCGCCGGGAATCAGCCCCAGCATTTT.